These 9 T cell receptor beta chains originate from one sample sequenced in a study of ipilimumab plus nivolumab after autologous stem cell transplantation. The data were produced by immunoSEQ multiplex PCR, yet TCRdb's version contains in-frame clones alone and is incomplete. The table includes 9,100 or so clones, over 60% detected once. Sequenced here: PBMCs, sampled in a trial of ipilimumab plus nivolumab as post-transplant consolidation. The receptors shown here come from a female donor with multiple myeloma.

This clone was recorded a few times. The CDR3 region has the DNA TGTGCCAGCAGTTTCTCCCTTGGGACTAGCGGGTCCGGGGCCCAGTACTTC. Amino acids: CASSFSLGTSGSGAQYF. The V and J genes are TRBV27 and TRBJ2-5; 12 bases are shared with TRBD2. The CDR3 covers 17 residues. J lost 9 bases, V lost 3 bases, and 14 bases had no gene match. In germline, CDR1 is MNHEY, CDR2 SMNVEV (reference sequence).

The chain uses TRBV7-3 and TRBJ1-5; D remains ambiguous. Germline CDR1 and CDR2: SGHTA and FQGTGA. The CDR3 totals 14 residues. With 3 bases removed from V and 3 bases from J, the gap between germline ends came to 9 bases. CDR3 in DNA: TGTGCCAGCAGCTTGGGCGGTGTCAATCAGCCCCAGCATTTT. It is translated as CASSLGGVNQPQHF.

The chain joins TRBV30 to TRBJ1-2, with 10 bases lining up with TRBD1. Germline V gives CDR1 GTSNPN, CDR2 SVGIG (reference sequence). J was trimmed by 7 bases and V by 4 bases; bases with no gene match: 6. The CDR3 consists of 13 residues. CDR3 coding DNA: TGTGCCTGGAAGGGACAGGGGTTCGTTGGCTACACCTTC. Translated: CAWKGQGFVGYTF.

In its sample, this clone was seen once. The V gene is TRBV7-2, the J gene TRBJ1-2; TRBD1 agrees at 11 bases. The V gene end was trimmed by 3 bases and the J gene end by 5 bases; junction bases not matched to a gene: 5. Germline CDR1 reads SGHTA; CDR2 reads FQGNSA. This CDR3 has 15 amino acids. In DNA form, the CDR3 reads TGTGCCAGCAGCTTCTTAGGGACAGGGGGGTATGGCTACACCTTC. As protein: CASSFLGTGGYGYTF.

This clone rates as medium-sized. V and J are TRBV28 and TRBJ2-7; D is undetermined. Germline V gene data show CDR1 as MDHEN and CDR2 as SYDVKM. Trimming took off 7 bases at V and 7 bases at J, with 17 bases between the two ends. This CDR3 has 13 amino acids. Written as DNA, the CDR3 is TGTGCCAGCACCCTCCGATCAGGTTATGAGCAGTACTTC. Translating it yields CASTLRSGYEQYF.

The chain links TRBV2 to TRBJ2-2, with TRBD2 identical over 9 bases. The V gene's germline CDR1 is SNHLY and CDR2 FYNNEI. With 3 bases clipped from V and 3 bases from J, the junction kept 2 bases outside the gene matches. The CDR3 runs 15 residues. CDR3 bases: TGTGCCAGCAGTGAGACTAGCGGATACACCGGGGAGCTGTTTTTT. This encodes CASSETSGYTGELFF.

The chain links TRBV19 to TRBJ1-1; D is possibly TRBD1 (6 bases). The V gene's germline CDR1 is LNHDA and CDR2 SQIVND (reference sequence). CDR3 length: 16 residues. V lost 3 bases to trimming and J lost 6 bases, with 20 bases between them. Here the CDR3 reads CASSILGQRVWAEAFF. The CDR3, as DNA: TGTGCCAGTAGTATCCTAGGACAGCGCGTTTGGGCTGAAGCTTTCTTT.

In this sample, this clone turned up a few times. The V and J genes are TRBV5-1 and TRBJ2-1, with a weak D call TRBD1 (6 bases). CDR1 is SGHRS, CDR2 YFSETQ, per germline. V lost 4 bases and J 8 bases, leaving 22 bases between the germline ends. The CDR3 length is 16 residues. As DNA, the CDR3 is TGCGCCAGCAGCGCCACGCCAAACAGGGAAGGGGATGAGCAGTTCTTC. Translation: CASSATPNREGDEQFF.

The rearrangement uses TRBV7-6 and TRBJ2-1, with 7 bases identical to TRBD2. The CDR3 has 17 residues. Germline trimming cut 6 bases from V and 3 bases from J; bases unmatched to any gene: 14. Germline loops: CDR1 SGHVS, CDR2 FNYEAQ. The CDR3 region is CASSQFGGSGIYNEQFF. The CDR3 nucleotides are TGTGCCAGCAGTCAGTTCGGGGGAAGCGGGATCTACAATGAGCAGTTCTTC. Full variable domain (remainder filled in from reference TRBV7-6 and TRBJ2-1): GAGVSQSPRYKVTKRGQDVALRCDPISGHVSLYWYRQALGQGPEFLTYFNYEAQQDKSGLPNDRFSAERPEGSISTLTIQRTEQRDSAMYRCASSQFGGSGIYNEQFFGPGTRLTVL.